The clone carrying this TCR beta chain was counted at least ten times. No antigen is known for it. Every diagnosis used clinical symptoms, serum thyroxine and TRAb, thyroid ultrasound and orbital computed tomography. Fresh peripheral blood, about 9.6 ml, yielded the PBMCs. This entry is derived from a study of T cells in Graves' hyperthyroidism and ophthalmopathy. Notes on the study in general: Most thyroid clonotypes that were expanded above 0.001 also turned up in blood.

Germline CDR1 is SNHLY and CDR2 is FYNNEI. The CDR3 loop spans 13 amino acids. Trimming took off 6 bases at V and 3 bases at J, with 12 bases between the two ends. The TCR beta CDR3 regions underwent amplification using RNA transcripts as the source. When the TCR CDR3 underwent first-round RT-PCR, the HTBI primer set was used. TCRdb re-called the multiplex PCR reads with MiXCR, one entry per CDR3 protein. The sample includes about 740,000 distinct CDR3 sequences, approximately 14% of them seen just once. This clonotype was obtained from a young woman with Graves' hyperthyroidism. Sequenced sample: blood. The V and J genes are TRBV2 and TRBJ2-7; D may match TRBD1 or TRBD2 (5 bases each). CDR3 sequence reads: CASSYGTVYEQYF. CDR3 in DNA: TGTGCCAGCAGCTATGGGACCGTCTACGAGCAGTACTTC.